This is a list of T cell receptor beta chains from one sample in a study of shared clonotypes between healthy human individuals. TCRdb keeps only in-frame clones here, not all; method: immunoSEQ multiplex PCR. The repertoire consists of over 2 million clones, with over 85% occurring once and the leading ten covering 1% to 1.3%. Sequenced: naive CD8+ T cells sorted from blood. Source of these receptors: a man younger than 35 in good health. The CDR3 runs from the conserved cysteine through the conserved F or W. The order of the fields is clone size, J gene, D gene, V gene, CDR3 protein, CDR3 DNA. D genes are given only for firm matches. Clone size is given for some rows only: seen once, a few or many times, or a class if the clone is expanded.

NA,TRBJ1-6,NA,TRBV11-2,CASSLDGSPLHF,TGTGCCAGCAGCTTAGATGGTTCACCCCTCCACTTT
NA,TRBJ2-7,NA,TRBV6-1,CASRPQGESSYEQYF,TGTGCCAGCAGGCCTCAAGGGGAGTCCTCCTACGAGCAGTACTTC
once,TRBJ2-1,TRBD1,TRBV18,CASSPQDRDNEQFF,TGTGCCAGCTCACCCCAGGACAGGGACAATGAGCAGTTCTTC
NA,TRBJ1-1,NA,TRBV28,CASSLGTDGAEAFF,TGTGCCAGCAGTTTAGGGACGGACGGCGCTGAAGCTTTCTTT
NA,TRBJ1-5,NA,TRBV19,CASSIVVSGDNQPQHF,TGTGCCAGTAGTATAGTAGTGTCAGGGGACAATCAGCCCCAGCATTTT
NA,TRBJ2-7,TRBD2,TRBV7-8,CASSLRGSGSYEQYF,TGTGCCAGCAGCTTAAGGGGTAGCGGGTCCTACGAGCAGTACTTC
NA,TRBJ2-1,NA,TRBV18,CASSPRGGSSYNEQFF,TGTGCCAGCTCACCACGGGGAGGCAGCTCCTACAATGAGCAGTTCTTC
NA,TRBJ2-5,NA,TRBV7-9,CASSSTNQETQYF,TGTGCCAGCAGCTCTACGAACCAAGAGACCCAGTACTTC
NA,TRBJ1-5,NA,TRBV7-2,CASSLNSGLQNQPQHF,TGTGCCAGCAGCTTAAATTCGGGCCTGCAAAATCAGCCCCAGCATTTT
NA,TRBJ1-2,NA,TRBV18,CASSGDTDYGYTF,TGTGCCAGCTCAGGGGATACGGACTATGGCTACACCTTC
NA,TRBJ2-5,TRBD2,TRBV13,CASSSREVEAAQYF,TGTGCCAGCAGCTCCCGGGAGGTTGAGGCGGCCCAGTACTTC
NA,TRBJ2-1,TRBD2,TRBV27,CASSPGTSSYNEQFF,TGTGCCAGCAGTCCCGGGACTAGCTCCTACAATGAGCAGTTCTTC
NA,TRBJ1-2,NA,TRBV30,CAWSSEEIGYGYTF,TGTGCCTGGAGTTCAGAGGAGATAGGGTATGGCTACACCTTC
NA,TRBJ2-1,NA,TRBV2,CASSELQGGYNEQFF,TGTGCCAGCAGTGAGTTACAGGGCGGGTACAATGAGCAGTTCTTC
NA,TRBJ2-7,NA,TRBV9,CASSVGQGRDEQYF,TGTGCCAGCAGCGTAGGGCAGGGGCGAGACGAGCAGTACTTC
NA,TRBJ1-4,NA,TRBV5-1,CASSLVAFQGLDEKLFF,TGCGCCAGCAGCTTGGTCGCTTTCCAGGGGCTGGATGAAAAACTGTTTTTT
once,TRBJ2-5,TRBD2,TRBV28,CASSLPFSGGSYQETQYF,TGTGCCAGCAGTTTACCGTTCTCGGGGGGGTCGTACCAAGAGACCCAGTACTTC
NA,TRBJ2-7,TRBD1,TRBV13,CASSSDRADYEQYF,TGTGCCAGCAGCTCCGACAGGGCGGACTACGAGCAGTACTTC
NA,TRBJ2-1,NA,TRBV11-2,CASSLAGGPEQFF,TGTGCCAGCAGCTTAGCTGGGGGCCCCGAGCAGTTCTTC
NA,TRBJ2-7,TRBD2,TRBV2,CASSEGTSGTYEQYF,TGTGCCAGCAGTGAAGGGACTAGCGGAACCTACGAGCAGTACTTC
NA,TRBJ1-5,NA,TRBV4-1,CASSQVPVGNQPQHF,TGCGCCAGCAGCCAGGTTCCAGTGGGCAATCAGCCCCAGCATTTT
NA,TRBJ2-7,NA,TRBV11-2,CASSSGASYEQYF,TGTGCCAGCAGCTCAGGGGCCTCCTACGAGCAGTACTTC